A single T cell receptor (beta chain) is shown here with its context. This entry belongs to a study of blood T cell repertoires in COVID-19. The protocol was immunoSEQ multiplex PCR, while the TCRdb copy is restricted to in-frame clones and leaves out a portion. Here the sample spans approximately 290,000 clones, roughly nine tenths being singletons. CDR1 and CDR2 from the germline V gene are KGHDR and SFDVKD. V dropped 5 bases and J dropped 2 bases, with 14 bases sitting between them. The CDR3 runs to 15 residues. This receptor was taken from a woman aged 25 to 39 with COVID-19, enrolled during active disease. What was sequenced was peripheral blood. V gene TRBV24-1 combines with J gene TRBJ2-5, with D possibly TRBD2 on 6 matching bases. The CDR3 DNA is TGTGCCACCAGTGGGAAAGGAGGGCCGCAAGAGACCCAGTACTTC. The encoded protein is CATSGKGGPQETQYF.